This T cell receptor (beta chain) was captured in a study of blood T cell repertoires in COVID-19. With 1 base clipped from V and 7 bases from J, the junction kept 0 bases outside the gene matches. The CDR3 totals 14 residues. Looked up from germline, CDR1 is LGHNA and CDR2 is YSLEER. Authors' methods: Nucleated cell counts were estimated from reference gene primer amplification. Generated by immunoSEQ multiplex PCR, the TCRdb table keeps only in-frame clones and is missing some. Clone size and the V and J calls come from that table; the DNA yielded D and trimming. The sample lists approximately 210,000 clones, 88% occurring once.

The V gene is TRBV4-3, the J gene TRBJ1-6, with 8 bases identical to TRBD1. The clonotype originates from a woman aged 35 to 49 who had recovered from COVID-19. What was sequenced was peripheral blood. As DNA, the CDR3 is TGCGCCAGCAGCCAAGGACAGGGGAATTCACCCCTCCACTTT. Translating gives CASSQGQGNSPLHF.